The 2 T cell receptor beta chains given below trace back to one sample, sequenced in a study of identical twins. TCRdb re-derived calls from the 5' RACE reads in MiXCR, one entry per CDR3 protein. This table holds some 630,000 distinct CDR3 sequences, under 8.5% found once. This sample was shared with a second study, whose subject was yellow fever vaccine responses in identical twins.

Specimen: PBMCs. Source of these receptors: a young woman in good health.

CDR3 DNA sequence: TGTGCCAGCAGCTTCCTTGATGCAGGGGCGGCCTATGGCTACACCTTC. Amino acid sequence: CASSFLDAGAAYGYTF. The V call is TRBV7-9, the J call TRBJ1-2, with a tentative D call TRBD1 (6 bases). Germline lookup yields CDR1 SEHNR and CDR2 FQNEAQ (reference sequence). The CDR3 is 16 amino acids. Trimming pared 3 bases from V and 4 bases from J, leaving 18 bases between. The whole variable domain, filled in from reference TRBV7-9 and TRBJ1-2, reads DTGVSQNPRHKITKRGQNVTFRCDPISEHNRLYWYRQTLGQGPEFLTYFQNEAQLEKSRLLSDRFSAERPKGSFSTLEIQRTEQGDSAMYLCASSFLDAGAAYGYTFGSGTRLTVV.

The table lists this clonotype with many counts. The chain couples TRBV20-1 to TRBJ2-5; unclear D gene. The CDR3 covers 12 residues. Trimming removed 6 bases at V and 2 bases at J, with 10 bases between. In germline, CDR1 is DFQATT, CDR2 SNEGSKA (reference sequence). CDR3 protein: CSARLLQETQYF. The CDR3 region has the DNA TGCAGTGCCCGGCTTCTACAAGAGACCCAGTACTTC.